Shown below are 30 T cell receptor beta chains from a single sample sequenced in a study of blood T cell repertoires in COVID-19 (dated by TCRdb to the early 2020s). Receptor libraries were prepared by the immunoSEQ multiplex PCR assay. Not all clones reach the TCRdb copy of this immuneACCESS table, which keeps in-frame sequences only. Checked studies attribute under half of the gap to unresolved V genes and leave the rest unexplained. Here the sample has 200,000 to 300,000 clones; around 80% occur a single time. The ten top clones hold 5.5% of the sample. Sequenced sample: peripheral blood. The receptor source for this set is a human donor in a cohort sampled during active COVID-19.

This clone was detected ten times or more. The rearrangement uses TRBV18 and TRBJ1-1; D ambiguous. Trimming removed 3 bases from V and 5 bases from J, with 13 bases in between. The CDR3 runs 14 residues. The germline V gene encodes CDR1 KGHSH and CDR2 LQKENI. This CDR3 reads CASSPFGQLTEAFF. In nucleotides, the CDR3 is TGTGCCAGCTCACCTTTTGGGCAGCTAACTGAAGCTTTCTTT.

The rearrangement links TRBV2 to TRBJ1-1; D gene unclear. The CDR3 is 15 residues long. Germline CDR1 reads SNHLY; CDR2 reads FYNNEI. Between the trimmed V and J ends, which lost 0 bases and 5 bases, there was a span of 13 bases. CDR3 sequence reads: CASSEARVRSTEAFF. In DNA, the CDR3 is TGTGCCAGCAGTGAAGCGAGGGTGAGGAGTACTGAAGCTTTCTTT. The full variable domain, in which reference TRBV2 and TRBJ1-1 provide the parts outside the CDR3, is EPEVTQTPSHQVTQMGQEVILRCVPISNHLYFYWYRQILGQKVEFLVSFYNNEISEKSEIFDDQFSVERPDGSNFTLKIRSTKLEDSAMYFCASSEARVRSTEAFFGQGTRLTVV.

The chain links TRBV6-1 to TRBJ1-4; TRBD1 matches 12 bases. Germline trimming cut 0 bases from V and 7 bases from J; bases unmatched to any gene: 6. CDR1 and CDR2 from the germline V gene are MNHNS and SASEGT. The CDR3 contains 17 residues. The CDR3 here is CASSEAGDRGQGEKLFF. CDR3 bases: TGTGCCAGCAGTGAAGCGGGGGACAGGGGGCAGGGTGAAAAACTGTTTTTT.

This chain links TRBV3-1 (or the pseudogene TRBV3-2) with TRBJ1-1; D unresolved. With 4 bases removed from V and 1 base from J, the gap between germline ends came to 16 bases. Looked up from germline, CDR1 is LGHDT and CDR2 is YNNKEL (reference sequence). The CDR3 is 16 amino acids. The CDR3 loop reads CASSPPSALENTEAFF. In DNA, the CDR3 is TGTGCCAGCAGCCCCCCGAGTGCCCTCGAGAACACTGAAGCTTTCTTT.

In this sample, this clone turned up once. The chain has TRBV30 and TRBJ1-5, with a possible D match to TRBD1 (6 bases). V lost 0 bases, J lost 5 bases, and 14 bases lay in between. This CDR3 region has 15 residues. Germline assignment: CDR1 GTSNPN and CDR2 SVGIG (reference sequence). CDR3: CAWSVRQAIYQPQHF. Written as DNA, the CDR3 is TGTGCCTGGAGTGTACGACAGGCGATCTATCAGCCCCAGCATTTT.

This clone was counted a single time. The rearrangement uses TRBV4-1 and TRBJ2-7; D is perhaps TRBD1 (6 bases). The CDR3 sequence is 17 residues long. Germline V lookup: CDR1 MGHRA, CDR2 YSYEKL. Trimming stripped 4 bases from V and 3 bases from J, with 22 bases between. DNA of the CDR3: TGCGCCAGCAGCCCGCGTGAGTACAGGGTGAAGAACTACGAGCAGTACTTC. Translated, it gives CASSPREYRVKNYEQYF.

This chain links TRBV27 with TRBJ2-5, with TRBD2 matching over 10 bases. The V gene's germline CDR1 is MNHEY and CDR2 SMNVEV (reference sequence). The junction had 6 bases not matched to a gene; V was cut back by 5 bases and J by 0 bases. The CDR3 is 16 amino acids. CDR3 amino acids: CASSTQREGDQETQYF. The CDR3 coding sequence is TGTGCCAGCAGTACCCAGCGGGAGGGGGACCAAGAGACCCAGTACTTC.

The table lists this clone with a count of one. The chain combines TRBV19 with TRBJ1-5; D not certain. Germline V gives CDR1 LNHDA, CDR2 SQIVND (reference sequence). V shed 7 bases and J shed 0 bases, with 13 bases lying between them. The CDR3 totals 15 residues. Written as DNA, the CDR3 is TGTGCCAGTACCGGCACGGACTATAGCAATCAGCCCCAGCATTTT. This translates into CASTGTDYSNQPQHF.

This CDR3 is CASSPGGGRSHEKLFF. The CDR3 DNA reads TGCGCCAGCAGCCCGGGCGGGGGGAGGTCGCATGAAAAACTGTTTTTT. The chain combines TRBV5-1 with TRBJ1-4, with D possibly TRBD1 on 5 matching bases. The germline CDR1 and CDR2 sequences are SGHRS and YFSETQ. CDR3 length: 16 residues. The ends were cut back, 4 bases at V and 6 bases at J, with 19 bases in the middle.

The CDR3 protein is CASSIETSWKETQYF. The CDR3, as DNA: TGTGCCAGTAGTATAGAAACTAGTTGGAAAGAGACCCAGTACTTC. V is TRBV19 and J is TRBJ2-5; perhaps TRBD2 as D (5 bases). V lost 0 bases to trimming and J lost 3 bases, with 11 bases between them. The CDR3 loop spans 15 amino acids. Germline CDR1 and CDR2: LNHDA and SQIVND (reference sequence).

The rearrangement joins TRBV6-6 to TRBJ1-5; 8 bases match TRBD1. The V segment lost 4 bases and the J segment 1 base; nucleotides outside the gene matches: 6. This CDR3 is built from 16 residues. Germline values: CDR1 MNHNY, CDR2 SVGAGI (reference sequence). The CDR3 loop reads CASSLSGQGSNQPQHF. CDR3 bases: TGTGCCAGCAGTTTGTCCGGACAGGGAAGCAATCAGCCCCAGCATTTT.

This sequence joins TRBV24-1 and TRBJ2-5; D unclear. Germline V gene data show CDR1 as KGHDR and CDR2 as SFDVKD. The germline V and J ends were trimmed by 2 bases and 9 bases, with 18 bases remaining between them. This CDR3 is built from 15 residues. CDR3: CATSDSDGAIGAQYF. CDR3 coding DNA: TGTGCCACCAGTGATTCCGACGGAGCCATCGGTGCCCAGTACTTC.

The CDR3 loop reads CASSSLTGGGQPQHF. DNA of the CDR3: TGTGCCAGTAGTAGTCTAACAGGGGGCGGGCAGCCCCAGCATTTT. This chain connects TRBV19 to TRBJ1-5; 9 nucleotides line up with TRBD1. Germline V gene data show CDR1 as LNHDA and CDR2 as SQIVND (reference sequence). This CDR3 comprises 15 residues. V shed 4 bases and J 7 bases; nucleotides not matched to a gene: 8.

The table lists this clone with a count of one. V usage is TRBV4-1 and J usage is TRBJ1-1, with 7 bases that match TRBD1. The junction had 7 bases not matched to a gene; V was cut back by 4 bases and J by 5 bases. The CDR3 has 14 residues. Germline CDR1 reads MGHRA; CDR2 reads YSYEKL. CDR3 nucleotides: TGCGCCAGCAGCCGCTATACAGGGGAAACTGAAGCTTTCTTT. Amino acid sequence: CASSRYTGETEAFF.

This chain connects TRBV7-9 to TRBJ1-4, with 8 bases aligning to TRBD1. CDR3 size: 14 residues. Germline V CDR1 and CDR2: SEHNR, FQNEAQ (reference sequence). Trimming removed 5 bases from V and 4 bases from J; junction bases left unmatched: 3. CDR3 DNA sequence: TGTGCCAGCAGCCTGGACAGGGTTAATGAAAAACTGTTTTTT. Amino acids: CASSLDRVNEKLFF.

The rearrangement joins TRBV15 to TRBJ1-6; possibly TRBD1 for D (5 bases). Trimming took 0 bases from V and 7 from J, leaving 10 bases between them. This CDR3 has 15 residues. Germline CDR1 is LNHNV and CDR2 is YYDKDF (reference sequence). The CDR3 region is CATSRDQGLNSPLHF. DNA for the CDR3: TGTGCCACCAGCAGAGACCAGGGACTCAATTCACCCCTCCACTTT. The complete variable domain, with remaining parts taken from reference TRBV15 and TRBJ1-6, reads DAMVIQNPRYQVTQFGKPVTLSCSQTLNHNVMYWYQQKSSQAPKLLFHYYDKDFNNEADTPDNFQSRRPNTSFCFLDIRSPGLGDTAMYLCATSRDQGLNSPLHFGNGTRLTVT.

The chain joins TRBV20-1 to TRBJ2-5; 7 bases map to TRBD2. The CDR3 spans 15 residues. In germline, CDR1 is DFQATT, CDR2 SNEGSKA (reference sequence). The ends lost 3 bases at V and 0 bases at J; junction bases unmatched: 7. The CDR3 DNA sequence: TGCAGTGCTAGTGCCGGGACTACCAACCAAGAGACCCAGTACTTC. Translation: CSASAGTTNQETQYF.

The chain uses TRBV5-4 and TRBJ2-1, with a weak D call TRBD1 (6 bases). The CDR3 is 14 amino acids. Trimming removed 1 base from V and 7 bases from J, with 12 bases in between. The V gene's germline CDR1 is SGHNT and CDR2 YYREEE (reference sequence). In DNA, the CDR3 is TGTGCCAGCAGCTTGAGCACAGGGCCTAATGAGCAGTTCTTC. Translated: CASSLSTGPNEQFF.

The chain is built from TRBV10-3 and TRBJ1-1; the match to TRBD1 covers 8 bases. The CDR3 runs 16 residues. Per the germline V gene, CDR1 is ENHRY and CDR2 is SYGVKD. J gave up 0 bases and V 5 bases, and 8 bases lay outside the gene matches. The CDR3 DNA reads as TGTGCCATCAGTCTTGCCGGGACAGGTATGAACACTGAAGCTTTCTTT. Translation: CAISLAGTGMNTEAFF.

This clone has a handful of counts. V gene TRBV28 combines with J gene TRBJ2-2; D might be TRBD1 (5 bases). The CDR3 is made up of 11 amino acids. Germline lookup yields CDR1 MDHEN and CDR2 SYDVKM. V was shortened by 6 bases and J by 8 bases, with 7 bases between the two germline ends. CDR3 loop: CASRTVGELFF. DNA of the CDR3: TGTGCCAGCAGGACAGTTGGGGAGCTGTTTTTT.

The rearrangement uses TRBV6-5 and TRBJ1-5; 7 bases line up with TRBD1. The V gene end was trimmed by 5 bases and the J gene end by 1 base; junction bases not matched to a gene: 5. Germline assignment: CDR1 MNHEY and CDR2 SVGAGI. The CDR3 extends over 15 amino acids. DNA of the CDR3: TGTGCCAGCAGTCCGACAGGGACCAGCAATCAGCCCCAGCATTTT. Translated: CASSPTGTSNQPQHF.

This clone was seen a few times. The chain has TRBV27 and TRBJ1-1; 7 nucleotides agree with TRBD1. The germline V gene encodes CDR1 MNHEY and CDR2 SMNVEV (reference sequence). CDR3 length equals 15 residues. Unmatched junction bases numbered 10, after V lost 5 bases and J lost 4 bases. In nucleotides, the CDR3 is TGTGCCAGCAGTCTAGGACCAGGGGGGCGCACTGAAGCTTTCTTT. This gives the protein CASSLGPGGRTEAFF.

This clone was counted a single time. The chain employs TRBV4-1 and TRBJ2-3, with D possibly being TRBD1 (5 bases). The germline V gene has CDR1 MGHRA and CDR2 YSYEKL. V dropped 3 bases and J dropped 1 base, with 11 bases sitting between them. The CDR3 has 15 residues. The chain's CDR3 is CASSHLSRGTDTQYF. In DNA form, the CDR3 reads TGCGCCAGCAGCCACCTGAGCAGGGGCACAGATACGCAGTATTTT.

The gene calls are TRBV9 and TRBJ1-4, with D perhaps matching TRBD1 (5 bases). V was clipped by 4 bases and J by 3 bases, with 13 bases between them. The length of the CDR3 is 15 residues. Germline CDR1 and CDR2: SGDLS and YYNGEE. In nucleotides, the CDR3 is TGTGCCAGCAGCTCCCAGTGGGGGGCTAATGAAAAACTGTTTTTT. Protein sequence: CASSSQWGANEKLFF.

The rearrangement joins TRBV20-1 to TRBJ2-5; no firm D call. The germline V gene has CDR1 DFQATT and CDR2 SNEGSKA (reference sequence). Trimming took off 6 bases at V and 3 bases at J, with 8 bases between the two ends. The CDR3 sequence is 11 residues long. CDR3 DNA sequence: TGCAGTGCCATATCTAAAGAGACCCAGTACTTC. Its translation is CSAISKETQYF.

The chain carries TRBV27 and TRBJ2-1; 7 bases line up with TRBD1. The ends lost 2 bases at V and 3 bases at J; junction bases unmatched: 1. Germline CDR1 and CDR2: MNHEY and SMNVEV (reference sequence). The CDR3 has 14 amino acids. The CDR3 DNA follows: TGTGCCAGCAGTTTAGACAGGGACTACAATGAGCAGTTCTTC. Protein product: CASSLDRDYNEQFF.

This chain joins TRBV6-1 and TRBJ1-6; D is unclear. Trimming left V 2 bases short and J 10 bases short, with 12 bases between. CDR1 and CDR2 from the germline V gene are MNHNS and SASEGT. This CDR3 has 14 amino acids. CDR3 nucleotide sequence: TGTGCCAGCAGTGAACTCCAGGTCGAGTCACCCCTCCACTTT. It specifies CASSELQVESPLHF.

The CDR3 DNA follows: TGTGCCACCAGTGGAGGCGATACGCAGTATTTT. Translated: CATSGGDTQYF. The rearrangement uses TRBV24-1 and TRBJ2-3; unclear D gene. V lost 5 bases, J lost 6 bases, and 5 bases lay in between. CDR1 and CDR2 from the germline V gene are KGHDR and SFDVKD. The CDR3 runs 11 residues.

As DNA, the CDR3 is TGTGCCAGCAGTGAAGTGGCTAGGGGTGAGCAGTTCTTC. It is translated as CASSEVARGEQFF. The V and J genes are TRBV2 and TRBJ2-1, with a weak D call TRBD1 (5 bases). Per germline, CDR1 SNHLY and CDR2 FYNNEI. The CDR3 covers 13 residues. V lost 1 base to trimming and J lost 9 bases, with 10 bases between them.

This clone was seen a single time. The rearrangement uses TRBV3-1 (or the pseudogene TRBV3-2) and TRBJ1-1; possibly TRBD1 for D (6 bases). The V end was cut by 6 bases, the J end by 1 base, with 12 bases between. The CDR3 extends over 14 amino acids. Germline-derived CDR1 and CDR2 are LGHDT and YNNKEL (reference sequence). CDR3 DNA: TGTGCCAGCAGTCTCCTACAGGGGAACACTGAAGCTTTCTTT. Translating gives CASSLLQGNTEAFF.